This TCR beta chain is drawn from a study of shared clonotypes between healthy human individuals. Notes on the study in general: Memory subsets had estimated richness that was generally smaller than that of naive subsets.

CDR1 is MNHEY, CDR2 SMNVEV, per germline (reference sequence). This CDR3 is built from 16 residues. Unmatched junction bases numbered 7, after V lost 5 bases and J lost 2 bases. Only in-frame clones appear in the TCRdb table, and some are missing; sequencing was by immunoSEQ multiplex PCR. The sample has 740,000 or so clones; 73% are singletons. A split of CD4+ cells into CD45RA+ naive and CD45RA-negative memory subsets was performed. A note on this clone: Its antigen is currently unknown.

The receptor comes from a woman between 25 and 40 years old in good health. Sequencing was performed on memory CD4+ T cells sorted from blood. Specified subset: CD45RA-negative fraction. The chain has TRBV27 and TRBJ2-1, with TRBD2 matching 9 bases. The DNA of the CDR3 is TGTGCCAGCAGTACCCCCCTAGCGGGGACCTACAATGAGCAGTTCTTC. Translation gives CASSTPLAGTYNEQFF.